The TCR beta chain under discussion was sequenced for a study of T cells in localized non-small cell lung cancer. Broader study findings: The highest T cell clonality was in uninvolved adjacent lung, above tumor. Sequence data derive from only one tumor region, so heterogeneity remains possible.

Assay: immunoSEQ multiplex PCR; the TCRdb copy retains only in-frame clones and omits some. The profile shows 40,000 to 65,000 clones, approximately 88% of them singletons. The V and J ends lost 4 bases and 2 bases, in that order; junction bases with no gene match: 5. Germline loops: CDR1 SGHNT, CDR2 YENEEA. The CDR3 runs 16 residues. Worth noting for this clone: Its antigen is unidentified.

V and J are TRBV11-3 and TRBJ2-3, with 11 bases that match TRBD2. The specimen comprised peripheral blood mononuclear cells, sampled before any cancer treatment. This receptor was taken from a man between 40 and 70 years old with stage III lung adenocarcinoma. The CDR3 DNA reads TGTGCCAGCAGCTCGACTAGCGGGGCCCTCACAGATACGCAGTATTTT. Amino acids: CASSSTSGALTDTQYF.